The 18 T cell receptor beta chains below come from one sample, sequenced in a study of identical twins. TCRdb ran MiXCR on the 5' RACE reads and lists one entry per CDR3 protein. The table lists hundreds of thousands of distinct CDR3 sequences, more than 6.5% of them singletons. This sample was also put to use in a study of yellow fever vaccine responses in identical twins.

Sequenced sample: memory (CD45RO+) T cells sorted from blood. These receptors were obtained from a woman younger than 30 in good health.

This clonotype was seen repeatedly, ten times or more. The chain employs TRBV20-1 and TRBJ2-2; 13 positions match TRBD2. CDR1 and CDR2 (germline): DFQATT, SNEGSKA (reference sequence). The CDR3 loop spans 18 amino acids. With 6 bases clipped from V and 6 bases from J, the junction kept 16 bases outside the gene matches. The CDR3 nucleotides are TGCAGTGCCCTATCCCCGACTAGCGGGAGGCCCGGGGCCGGGGAGCTGTTTTTT. Translated: CSALSPTSGRPGAGELFF.

This clonotype was seen a few times. This chain links TRBV5-6 with TRBJ2-1, with TRBD2 matching 7 bases. Germline V gene data show CDR1 as SGHDT and CDR2 as YYEEEE. Trimming at V came to 1 base and at J to 5 bases, leaving 12 bases not matched to a gene. This CDR3 has 17 amino acids. The CDR3 nucleotides read TGTGCCAGCAGCTTGTTTCACGGGCTAGCGGAAAACAATGAGCAGTTCTTC. Its translation is CASSLFHGLAENNEQFF. Complete variable domain (other parts from reference TRBV5-6 and TRBJ2-1): DAGVTQSPTHLIKTRGQQVTLRCSPKSGHDTVSWYQQALGQGPQFIFQYYEEEERQRGNFPDRFSGHQFPNYSSELNVNALLLGDSALYLCASSLFHGLAENNEQFFGPGTRLTVL.

This chain uses TRBV4-2 with TRBJ2-7; 9 nucleotides match TRBD2. Trimming cost V 3 bases and J 3 bases; bases outside gene matches: 3. The germline V gene encodes CDR1 LGHNA and CDR2 YNFKEQ. There are 14 residues in the CDR3. The CDR3 here is CASSHAGGGYEQYF. The DNA of the CDR3 is TGTGCCAGCAGCCACGCGGGAGGGGGCTACGAGCAGTACTTC.

This clonotype has more than one count but fewer than ten. V usage is TRBV6-4 and J usage is TRBJ2-1, with 10 bases aligning to TRBD2. Germline assignment: CDR1 MRHNA and CDR2 SNTAGT. CDR3 length: 15 amino acids. The trim removed 6 bases at V and 2 bases at J, leaving 4 bases unmatched. The CDR3 loop is CASSATSGAYNEQFF. CDR3 coding DNA: TGTGCCAGCAGCGCCACTAGCGGGGCCTACAATGAGCAGTTCTTC.

The J gene is TRBJ1-3, the V gene TRBV5-1; a possible D gene is TRBD1 (6 bases). The CDR3 runs to 13 residues. Germline V gene data show CDR1 as SGHRS and CDR2 as YFSETQ. With 3 bases removed from V and 3 bases from J, the gap between germline ends came to 7 bases. The CDR3: CASSSDSGNTIYF. CDR3 bases: TGCGCCAGCAGCTCGGACAGTGGAAACACCATATATTTT.

The gene calls are TRBV29-1 and TRBJ1-1; maybe TRBD1 (5 bases). The length of the CDR3 is 10 residues. The germline CDR1 and CDR2 sequences are SQVTM and ANQGSEA. The V and J ends lost 4 bases and 9 bases respectively, with 9 bases between them. The CDR3 coding sequence is TGCAGCGTTGTAGGGACCAAAGCTTTCTTT. Amino acid sequence: CSVVGTKAFF.

The chain has TRBV5-5 and TRBJ2-5; 7 positions match TRBD1. After removal of 2 bases from V and 2 bases from J, the junction contained 9 bases not matched to a gene. The V gene's germline CDR1 is SGHKS and CDR2 YYEKEE (reference sequence). The CDR3 extends over 16 amino acids. The CDR3 is CASSLDPGQRQETQYF. In DNA, the CDR3 is TGTGCCAGCAGCTTAGACCCGGGACAGAGACAAGAGACCCAGTACTTC.

The chain combines TRBV2 with TRBJ1-6; possible D gene TRBD1, 5 bases. The ends were cut back, 6 bases at V and 8 bases at J, with 20 bases in the middle. CDR3 length: 16 amino acids. Germline V gene data show CDR1 as SNHLY and CDR2 as FYNNEI. The DNA for the CDR3 is TGTGCCAGCAGACTCAGGCCCTCCGGGACCGATTCACCCCTCCACTTT. It translates to CASRLRPSGTDSPLHF.

This clonotype has a handful of counts. The J gene is TRBJ2-5, the V gene TRBV2; D uncertain. Germline V gives CDR1 SNHLY, CDR2 FYNNEI. CDR3 length: 14 amino acids. V was trimmed by 1 base and J by 5 bases, leaving 11 bases between them. CDR3 amino acids: CASSEDRSLETQYF. The CDR3 bases are TGTGCCAGCAGTGAAGATAGGTCCCTGGAGACCCAGTACTTC. Supplemented by reference TRBV2 and TRBJ2-5, the full variable domain reads EPEVTQTPSHQVTQMGQEVILRCVPISNHLYFYWYRQILGQKVEFLVSFYNNEISEKSEIFDDQFSVERPDGSNFTLKIRSTKLEDSAMYFCASSEDRSLETQYFGPGTRLLVL.

The chain recombines TRBV11-2 with TRBJ1-1, with D perhaps matching TRBD1 (5 bases). The germline V gene encodes CDR1 SGHAT and CDR2 FQNNGV. The CDR3 is 14 amino acids. Trimming took off 3 bases at V and 1 base at J, with 9 bases between the two ends. The CDR3: CASSFGGENTEAFF. CDR3 bases: TGTGCCAGCAGCTTCGGAGGGGAGAACACTGAAGCTTTCTTT.

At least ten counts were recorded for this clonotype. The chain has TRBV28 and TRBJ2-7, with 9 bases matching TRBD1. The CDR3 loop spans 15 amino acids. Germline V lookup: CDR1 MDHEN, CDR2 SYDVKM. The ends lost 4 bases at V and 6 bases at J; junction bases unmatched: 10. As DNA, the CDR3 is TGTGCCAGCAGTTCACGACAGGGGGTAGCGGTCGAGCAGTACTTC. Translating gives CASSSRQGVAVEQYF.

V gene TRBV7-9 combines with J gene TRBJ2-1, with 10 bases that match TRBD2. The V gene's germline CDR1 is SEHNR and CDR2 FQNEAQ (reference sequence). V lost 4 bases, J lost 9 bases, and 6 bases stayed unmatched. This CDR3 is 14 amino acids long. The CDR3 DNA reads as TGTGCCAGCAGCTCTAGCGGGGGTAGGGGTGAGCAGTTCTTC. Protein: CASSSSGGRGEQFF.

Only a few counts were recorded for this clonotype. V is TRBV2 and J is TRBJ1-6; TRBD1 aligns across 8 bases. The trim removed 6 bases at V and 5 bases at J, leaving 6 bases unmatched. Germline-derived CDR1 and CDR2 are SNHLY and FYNNEI. The CDR3 sequence is 15 residues long. The CDR3 here is CASSYQGANNSPLHF. The CDR3 nucleotides read TGTGCCAGCAGCTATCAGGGGGCCAATAATTCACCCCTCCACTTT.

This chain uses TRBV24-1 with TRBJ2-5; D possibly corresponds to TRBD2 (5 bases). The length of the CDR3 is 14 residues. V lost 4 bases to trimming and J lost 5 bases, with 13 bases between them. The V gene's germline CDR1 is KGHDR and CDR2 SFDVKD. The CDR3 DNA is TGTGCCACCAGTGACCTGAACGGGATGGAGACCCAGTACTTC. Its protein is CATSDLNGMETQYF.

This clonotype has a count of ten or more. This chain connects TRBV29-1 to TRBJ2-1; 12 positions match TRBD2. This CDR3 is built from 14 residues. Germline lookup yields CDR1 SQVTM and CDR2 ANQGSEA. V lost 4 bases to trimming and J lost 13 bases; unmatched junction nucleotides: 11. The CDR3 sequence: CSVGTSGAEGGQFF. The CDR3 coding sequence is TGCAGCGTTGGGACTAGCGGGGCGGAGGGGGGACAGTTCTTC.

On this clonotype: A much larger clone sits a single nucleotide away, making a read error possible. The chain has TRBV7-9 and TRBJ2-2; D is tentatively TRBD1 or TRBD2 (5 bases each). This CDR3 is built from 14 residues. The germline V gene encodes CDR1 SEHNR and CDR2 FQNEAQ (reference sequence). CDR3 nucleotide sequence: TGTGCCAGCAGCCTAATTGGGACGACCGGGGTGCTGTTTTTT. It encodes CASSLIGTTGVLFF.

This clonotype occurred many times. This sequence joins TRBV20-1 and TRBJ2-3, with TRBD1 identical over 9 bases. CDR1 is DFQATT, CDR2 SNEGSKA, per germline (reference sequence). The CDR3 has 16 residues. V shed 4 bases, J shed 5 bases, and the junction held 13 bases outside the gene matches. CDR3 sequence reads: CSAIPTGTGWRDTQYF. In DNA, the CDR3 is TGCAGTGCTATTCCTACCGGGACAGGGTGGAGAGATACGCAGTATTTT.

The table lists this clonotype with many counts. CDR3 sequence: CASSLRHPGPYEQYF. The CDR3 DNA reads as TGTGCCAGCAGCTTACGGCACCCCGGACCCTACGAGCAGTACTTC. The J gene is TRBJ2-7, the V gene TRBV7-8, with unresolved D. The CDR3 has 15 residues. V was trimmed by 2 bases and J by 2 bases, leaving 13 bases between them. Germline V gene sequence: CDR1 SGHVS, CDR2 FQNEAQ.